A single sample gave rise to the 19 T cell receptor beta chains below, sequenced in a study of shared clonotypes between healthy human individuals. Naive-designated CD8 cells lacked CD45RO, were positively enriched for CCR7, and omitted terminally differentiated effector memory CD45RA+ cells. Sequenced by immunoSEQ multiplex PCR; TCRdb stores in-frame clones only, minus some. This sample has roughly 2.1 million clones, with around 93% found just once. Material: naive CD8+ T cells from PBMCs. The receptors here all came from a man aged 18 to 30 in good health. Some clones in this sample may be carry-over from other donors' samples.

The chain combines TRBV5-1 with TRBJ1-2, with 7 bases fitting TRBD1. The CDR3 has 14 amino acids. Germline V gene data show CDR1 as SGHRS and CDR2 as YFSETQ. V trimming: 4 bases; J trimming: 11 bases; junction bases outside the gene matches: 14. The CDR3 here is CASSADRPELCYTF. DNA of the CDR3: TGCGCCAGCAGCGCGGACAGGCCGGAGTTGTGTTACACCTTC. The complete variable domain, with remaining parts taken from reference TRBV5-1 and TRBJ1-2, reads KAGVTQTPRYLIKTRGQQVTLSCSPISGHRSVSWYQQTPGQGLQFLFEYFSETQRNKGNFPGRFSGRQFSNSRSEMNVSTLELGDSALYLCASSADRPELCYTFGSGTRLTVV.

The CDR3 sequence: CVRNDGRHSGNTIYF. In DNA form, the CDR3 reads TGTGTCAGAAACGACGGACGGCACTCTGGAAACACCATATATTTT. The chain employs TRBV7-5 and TRBJ1-3. TRBV7-5 is a pseudogene. The CDR3 consists of 15 residues.

This clone was seen just once. This same CDR3 is encoded by further DNA sequences in the sample. This sequence joins TRBV6-6 and TRBJ1-3; no clear D. The germline V gene encodes CDR1 MNHNY and CDR2 SVGAGI (reference sequence). The V gene lost 2 bases and the J gene lost 0 bases, with 8 bases spanning the gap. CDR3 length: 15 residues. CDR3 region: CASSYSSLSGNTIYF. The CDR3 nucleotides read TGTGCCAGCAGTTACAGTTCCCTCTCTGGAAACACCATATATTTT.

About this clone: The same CDR3 can be traced to other DNA sequences in this sample. The rearrangement links TRBV27 to TRBJ1-2, with D maybe TRBD1 (5 bases). Trimming took 9 bases from V and 0 from J, leaving 8 bases between them. CDR1 is MNHEY, CDR2 SMNVEV, per germline (reference sequence). CDR3 length: 12 residues. The CDR3 sequence: CASGGTNYGYTF. The DNA of the CDR3 is TGTGCCAGTGGGGGAACTAACTATGGCTACACCTTC.

The chain joins TRBV30 to TRBJ2-3, with 8 bases lining up with TRBD2. The CDR3 runs 15 residues. The V gene's germline CDR1 is GTSNPN and CDR2 SVGIG (reference sequence). With 6 bases clipped from V and 5 bases from J, the junction kept 13 bases outside the gene matches. CDR3 sequence reads: CACPIKRERGDTQYF. The CDR3 DNA reads TGTGCCTGTCCGATTAAGCGGGAGCGGGGAGATACGCAGTATTTT.

This clone was recorded only once. This sequence joins TRBV12-5 and TRBJ2-2, with a weak D call TRBD1 (6 bases). This CDR3 has 15 amino acids. CDR1 LGHNT and CDR2 FRNRAP come from the germline V gene. Trimming left V 6 bases short and J 5 bases short, with 16 bases between. This chain's CDR3 is CASGNEEQGTGELFF. DNA for the CDR3: TGTGCTAGTGGAAATGAAGAACAGGGTACCGGGGAGCTGTTTTTT.

The chain links TRBV5-1 to TRBJ2-2; 7 positions agree with TRBD1. CDR1 is SGHRS and CDR2 is YFSETQ in the germline V gene. V shed 4 bases and J 1 base; nucleotides not matched to a gene: 22. The CDR3 sequence is 21 residues long. In DNA, the CDR3 is TGCGCCAGCAGCCACCGTGGACAGGCCGTTTACCGGGATAAGAACACCGGGGAGCTGTTTTTT. Translation: CASSHRGQAVYRDKNTGELFF.

The rearrangement links TRBV6-6 to TRBJ2-2; no definite D call. Germline lookup yields CDR1 MNHNY and CDR2 SVGAGI (reference sequence). Trimming stripped 2 bases from V and 7 bases from J, with 14 bases between. This CDR3 comprises 15 residues. The CDR3: CASSYSRIPSGELFF. The CDR3 nucleotides read TGTGCCAGCAGTTACAGCCGGATTCCAAGCGGGGAGCTGTTTTTT.

CDR3 protein: CASSGQGSQYF. Here the CDR3 DNA reads TGTGCCAGCAGCGGACAGGGATCCCAGTACTTC. V and J are TRBV9 and TRBJ2-5, with 7 bases lining up with TRBD1. The junction had 2 bases not matched to a gene; V was cut back by 3 bases and J by 9 bases. Germline V gene data show CDR1 as SGDLS and CDR2 as YYNGEE. CDR3 length: 11 amino acids.

The chain couples TRBV7-8 to TRBJ2-2, with a weak D call TRBD2 (5 bases). Germline CDR1 is SGHVS and CDR2 is FQNEAQ. V was pared by 2 bases and J by 6 bases, with 19 bases between. The length of the CDR3 is 17 residues. CDR3 DNA: TGTGCCAGCAGCTTAAGCGGCACACTCATCTCAGCCGGGGAGCTGTTTTTT. It translates to CASSLSGTLISAGELFF. Combining the CDR3 with reference TRBV7-8 and TRBJ2-2 gives the whole variable domain GAGVSQSPRYKVAKRGQDVALRCDPISGHVSLFWYQQALGQGPEFLTYFQNEAQLDKSGLPSDRFFAERPEGSVSTLKIQRTQQEDSAVYLCASSLSGTLISAGELFFGEGSRLTVL.

The table lists this clone with a count of one. V usage is TRBV13 and J usage is TRBJ2-5, with D possibly TRBD1 on 6 matching bases. Trimming cost V 3 bases and J 5 bases, with 16 bases left between them. The germline gives CDR1 PRHDT, CDR2 FYEKMQ (reference sequence). This CDR3 contains 15 residues. CDR3 nucleotide sequence: TGTGCCAGCAGCTTCCTAACAGGGTTGGAGGAGACCCAGTACTTC. Protein: CASSFLTGLEETQYF. Variable domain in full (rest from reference TRBV13 and TRBJ2-5): AAGVIQSPRHLIKEKRETATLKCYPIPRHDTVYWYQQGPGQDPQFLISFYEKMQSDKGSIPDRFSAQQFSDYHSELNMSSLELGDSALYFCASSFLTGLEETQYFGPGTRLLVL.

The chain links TRBV4-1 to TRBJ2-1; TRBD2 is a possible D gene (5 bases). V was shortened by 1 base and J by 4 bases, with 17 bases between the two germline ends. The CDR3 sequence is 17 residues long. CDR1 and CDR2 from the germline V gene are MGHRA and YSYEKL. Here the CDR3 DNA reads TGCGCCAGCAGCCAAGTAGTTTTAGGCCCGGGGTACAATGAGCAGTTCTTC. Translating gives CASSQVVLGPGYNEQFF.

The CDR3 nucleotides read TGCAGCGCCGCACTAAACACTGAAGCTTTCTTT. Translation gives CSAALNTEAFF. V and J are TRBV29-1 and TRBJ1-1; D gene unclear. Trimming pared 7 bases from V and 2 bases from J, leaving 8 bases between. CDR3 size: 11 residues. The germline V gene has CDR1 SQVTM and CDR2 ANQGSEA.

About this clone: The sample contains more than one DNA sequence encoding this CDR3. The chain has TRBV5-1 and TRBJ2-1; 7 nucleotides match TRBD2. The CDR3 runs 16 residues. Germline assignment: CDR1 SGHRS and CDR2 YFSETQ. V lost 4 bases to trimming and J lost 1 base; unmatched junction nucleotides: 8. CDR3 DNA: TGCGCCAGCAGCCCGAGGGCTAGCGGATCCTACAATGAGCAGTTCTTC. Protein sequence: CASSPRASGSYNEQFF.

This clone has only one observation. This specimen includes other DNA sequences encoding the same CDR3. The chain has TRBV5-4 and TRBJ2-6; D unresolved. The CDR3 consists of 14 residues. The V and J ends lost 0 bases and 1 base respectively, with 2 bases between them. Germline CDR1 reads SGHNT; CDR2 reads YYREEE (reference sequence). The CDR3 DNA reads TGTGCCAGCAGCTTGGGTTCTGGGGCCAACGTCCTGACTTTC. Protein sequence: CASSLGSGANVLTF.

V gene TRBV7-9 combines with J gene TRBJ2-1, with 9 positions matching TRBD2. Trimming at V came to 4 bases and at J to 8 bases, leaving 12 bases not matched to a gene. CDR1 and CDR2 (germline): SEHNR, FQNEAQ (reference sequence). This CDR3 is 16 amino acids long. CDR3 amino acids: CASSSQREVGYHEQFF. For the CDR3, the DNA is TGTGCCAGCAGCTCCCAGCGGGAGGTTGGTTATCATGAGCAGTTCTTC.

This chain links TRBV7-8 with TRBJ2-4; D is uncertain. This CDR3 spans 14 amino acids. The ends were cut back, 6 bases at V and 0 bases at J, with 9 bases in the middle. Germline V CDR1 and CDR2: SGHVS, FQNEAQ. For the CDR3, the DNA is TGTGCCAGCAGTGAAGATCTAGCCAAAAACATTCAGTACTTC. This encodes CASSEDLAKNIQYF.

This clone was recorded a few times. V is TRBV9 and J is TRBJ1-4; 7 bases align to TRBD1. The J segment lost 4 bases and the V segment lost 0 bases, leaving 3 bases of the junction unmatched. The V gene's germline CDR1 is SGDLS and CDR2 YYNGEE. This CDR3 spans 15 amino acids. CDR3 nucleotide sequence: TGTGCCAGCAGCGTAGGGGACAGCCTTAATGAAAAACTGTTTTTT. This translates into CASSVGDSLNEKLFF. Supplemented by reference TRBV9 and TRBJ1-4, the full variable domain reads DSGVTQTPKHLITATGQRVTLRCSPRSGDLSVYWYQQSLDQGLQFLIQYYNGEERAKGNILERFSAQQFPDLHSELNLSSLELGDSALYFCASSVGDSLNEKLFFGSGTQLSVL.

The J gene is TRBJ1-2, the V gene TRBV11-2, with D possibly TRBD1 on 5 matching bases. Trimming shortened V by 1 base and J by 0 bases, and 12 bases separated the two germline ends. CDR3 length equals 16 residues. Germline CDR1 is SGHAT and CDR2 is FQNNGV. CDR3 coding DNA: TGTGCCAGCAGCTTAGGACAGACAGAATCTAACTATGGCTACACCTTC. Translating gives CASSLGQTESNYGYTF.